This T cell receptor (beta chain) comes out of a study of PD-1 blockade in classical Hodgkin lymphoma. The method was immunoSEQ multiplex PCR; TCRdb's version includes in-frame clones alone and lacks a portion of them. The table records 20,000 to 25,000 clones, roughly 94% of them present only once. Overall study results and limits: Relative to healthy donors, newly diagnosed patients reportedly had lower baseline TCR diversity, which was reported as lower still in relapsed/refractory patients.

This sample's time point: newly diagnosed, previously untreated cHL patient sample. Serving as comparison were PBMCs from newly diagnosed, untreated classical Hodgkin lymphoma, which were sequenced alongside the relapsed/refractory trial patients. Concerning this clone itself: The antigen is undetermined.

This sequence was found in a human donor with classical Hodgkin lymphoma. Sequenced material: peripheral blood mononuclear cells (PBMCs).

The CDR3 region is CASRPRGAQEEQYF. CDR3 in DNA: TGTGCCAGCAGACCCCGGGGGGCCCAGGAAGAGCAGTACTTC. V gene TRBV2 combines with J gene TRBJ2-7; the D gene is possibly TRBD2 (7 bases). CDR1 and CDR2 from the germline V gene are SNHLY and FYNNEI. CDR3 length: 14 amino acids. Trimming cost V 6 bases and J 7 bases, with 19 bases left between them.